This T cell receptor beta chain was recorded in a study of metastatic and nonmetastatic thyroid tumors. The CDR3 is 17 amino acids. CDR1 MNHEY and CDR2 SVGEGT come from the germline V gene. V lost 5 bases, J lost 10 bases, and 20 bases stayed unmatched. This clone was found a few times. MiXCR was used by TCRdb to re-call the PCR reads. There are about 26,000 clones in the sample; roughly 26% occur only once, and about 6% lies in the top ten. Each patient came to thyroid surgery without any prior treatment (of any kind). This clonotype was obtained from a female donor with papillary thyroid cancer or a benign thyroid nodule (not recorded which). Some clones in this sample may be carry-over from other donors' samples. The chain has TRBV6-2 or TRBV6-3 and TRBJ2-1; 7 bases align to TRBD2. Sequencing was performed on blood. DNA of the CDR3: TGTGCCAGCAGTCCGCGCAGGACTAGGCGACTACTCGGGGAGCAGTTCTTC. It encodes CASSPRRTRRLLGEQFF.